The 21 T cell receptor beta chains below come from one sample, sequenced in a study of cytomegalovirus exposure and HLA in healthy donors. This table comes from immunoSEQ multiplex PCR, and its TCRdb copy is limited to in-frame clones, with some not included. This sample yields some 170,000 clones, of which approximately 87% are seen a single time; approximately 1.5% belongs to the top ten. Input material: PBMCs. Every receptor here comes from a woman in her twenties or thirties in good health and CMV-seronegative.

This rearrangement joins TRBV6-1 to TRBJ1-1; 8 bases fit TRBD1. Germline values: CDR1 MNHNS, CDR2 SASEGT. The V segment lost 1 base and the J segment 5 bases; nucleotides outside the gene matches: 9. The CDR3 covers 16 residues. The CDR3 bases are TGTGCCAGCAGTGAAGGAATAACAGGGGGGAGAACTGAAGCTTTCTTT. The encoded protein is CASSEGITGGRTEAFF.

The chain carries TRBV4-2 and TRBJ1-2; 7 bases line up with TRBD1. Trimming took 1 base from V and 2 from J; bases not matched to a gene: 13. This CDR3 contains 18 residues. Germline V gene data show CDR1 as LGHNA and CDR2 as YNFKEQ. The CDR3 sequence is CASSQVTVQGMVNYGYTF. As DNA, the CDR3 is TGTGCCAGCAGCCAAGTAACGGTACAGGGGATGGTGAACTATGGCTACACCTTC.

The sample holds one count of this clone. This chain links TRBV30 with TRBJ2-5; TRBD1 aligns across 7 bases. Germline lookup yields CDR1 GTSNPN and CDR2 SVGIG (reference sequence). The CDR3 is 15 amino acids. The V and J ends lost 4 bases and 0 bases, in that order; junction bases with no gene match: 8. As DNA, the CDR3 is TGTGCCTGGAACTCCGGGACAGCGTACCAAGAGACCCAGTACTTC. The encoded protein is CAWNSGTAYQETQYF.

This chain joins TRBV12-5 and TRBJ1-5; 10 bases are shared with TRBD1. The CDR3 is 20 residues long. V lost 3 bases to trimming and J lost 1 base; unmatched junction nucleotides: 15. The germline V gene encodes CDR1 LGHNT and CDR2 FRNRAP. This CDR3 is CASGFTLRDRGSESNQPQHF. As DNA, the CDR3 is TGTGCTAGTGGTTTTACCCTCCGGGACAGGGGATCCGAAAGCAATCAGCCCCAGCATTTT.

The chain links TRBV30 to TRBJ1-1; 10 bases are a match to TRBD1. The CDR3 contains 13 residues. Germline CDR1 is GTSNPN and CDR2 is SVGIG (reference sequence). Unmatched junction bases numbered 4, after V lost 5 bases and J lost 4 bases. The CDR3 here is CAWADRGSTEAFF. As DNA, the CDR3 is TGTGCCTGGGCGGACAGGGGGTCCACTGAAGCTTTCTTT.

Here the CDR3 reads CASSPGQGSIYEQYF. The CDR3 DNA reads TGTGCCAGTAGCCCTGGACAGGGTAGTATCTACGAGCAGTACTTC. The chain links TRBV19 to TRBJ2-7, with 8 nucleotides matching TRBD1. Germline V lookup: CDR1 LNHDA, CDR2 SQIVND (reference sequence). This CDR3 contains 15 residues. J gave up 3 bases and V 6 bases, and 10 bases lay outside the gene matches.

The CDR3 here is CASSNNRVEQYF. CDR3 nucleotides: TGTGCCAGCAGTAACAACAGGGTCGAGCAGTACTTC. The V and J genes are TRBV27 and TRBJ2-7, with a weak D call TRBD1 (6 bases). CDR1 is MNHEY, CDR2 SMNVEV, per germline (reference sequence). Trimming stripped 5 bases from V and 6 bases from J, with 11 bases between. CDR3 size: 12 residues.

The chain has TRBV9 and TRBJ2-3, with TRBD1 identical over 9 bases. V shed 7 bases, J shed 4 bases, and the junction held 16 bases outside the gene matches. This CDR3 region has 17 residues. Germline V gives CDR1 SGDLS, CDR2 YYNGEE. CDR3 in DNA: TGTGCCAGCGAGAGGGGGACAGGGACCCTCAGGGCAGATACGCAGTATTTT. Encoded protein: CASERGTGTLRADTQYF.

The chain recombines TRBV7-8 with TRBJ1-3; D is ambiguous. The V gene lost 5 bases and the J gene lost 2 bases, with 13 bases spanning the gap. This CDR3 is 15 amino acids long. Germline CDR1 is SGHVS and CDR2 is FQNEAQ. The CDR3 DNA reads TGTGCCAGCAGCCAACTGAGCGGTGCTGGAAACACCATATATTTT. Translating it yields CASSQLSGAGNTIYF.

The genes are TRBV13 and TRBJ2-5, with a tentative D call TRBD1 (7 bases). The CDR3 spans 13 residues. V lost 4 bases to trimming and J lost 3 bases, with 9 bases between them. Looked up from germline, CDR1 is PRHDT and CDR2 is FYEKMQ (reference sequence). CDR3 bases: TGTGCCAGCAGCTCCAGGGGGGAAGAGACCCAGTACTTC. Translated, it gives CASSSRGEETQYF.

This sequence joins TRBV5-1 and TRBJ2-5; 12 positions agree with TRBD2. The junction had 4 bases not matched to a gene; V was cut back by 8 bases and J by 5 bases. CDR3 length equals 13 residues. Germline CDR1 is SGHRS and CDR2 is YFSETQ. CDR3 sequence reads: CASQTSGGETQYF. CDR3 nucleotide sequence: TGCGCCAGTCAGACTAGCGGGGGTGAGACCCAGTACTTC.

This clone was observed a few times. The chain couples TRBV2 to TRBJ2-4; 9 bases agree with TRBD1. With V trimmed by 7 bases and J by 9 bases, 10 bases remained unmatched. Germline CDR1 and CDR2: SNHLY and FYNNEI. CDR3 length: 14 amino acids. CDR3 DNA: TGTGCCAGCACCCCGGGACAGGGTTTTTCCATTCAGTACTTC. Amino acids: CASTPGQGFSIQYF.

The chain carries TRBV5-1 and TRBJ1-1, with D maybe TRBD1 (6 bases). The CDR3 is 15 amino acids. V was pared by 3 bases and J by 0 bases, with 12 bases between. CDR1 SGHRS and CDR2 YFSETQ come from the germline V gene. The CDR3 bases are TGCGCCAGCAGCTCCACGGGACAATTGAACACTGAAGCTTTCTTT. It encodes CASSSTGQLNTEAFF.

This clone is a singleton in its sample. The chain links TRBV4-1 to TRBJ2-3; 7 bases are a match to TRBD1. The V gene's germline CDR1 is MGHRA and CDR2 YSYEKL. CDR3 length: 15 amino acids. The V gene end was trimmed by 8 bases and the J gene end by 1 base; junction bases not matched to a gene: 9. The CDR3 spells CASGPHGTGTDTQYF. The CDR3 coding sequence is TGCGCCAGCGGGCCTCATGGGACAGGCACAGATACGCAGTATTTT.

The chain combines TRBV5-1 with TRBJ1-3; the D gene is possibly TRBD1 (5 bases). This CDR3 is 16 amino acids long. V gave up 1 base and J gave up 4 bases, with 15 bases separating them. Germline V gene sequence: CDR1 SGHRS, CDR2 YFSETQ. In nucleotides, the CDR3 is TGCGCCAGCAGCTTGTTGGGCAGGGTCTCAGGAAACACCATATATTTT. Translating gives CASSLLGRVSGNTIYF.

The chain couples TRBV19 to TRBJ2-7, with 11 bases that match TRBD1. Germline V CDR1 and CDR2: LNHDA, SQIVND (reference sequence). Germline trimming cut 5 bases from V and 2 bases from J; bases unmatched to any gene: 2. The CDR3 sequence is 14 residues long. CDR3 amino acids: CASSSGQGAYEQYF. The CDR3 region has the DNA TGTGCCAGTAGTTCGGGACAGGGGGCCTACGAGCAGTACTTC.

The V call is TRBV6-1, the J call TRBJ2-3; 7 positions agree with TRBD1. This CDR3 region has 15 residues. Trimming removed 5 bases from V and 0 bases from J; junction bases left unmatched: 5. The germline CDR1 and CDR2 sequences are MNHNS and SASEGT. The CDR3 loop is CASSRNRGSTDTQYF. DNA for the CDR3: TGTGCCAGCAGTAGAAACAGGGGTAGCACAGATACGCAGTATTTT.

This clone has just a few counts. The rearrangement links TRBV14 to TRBJ1-6; tentative D call: TRBD1 (6 bases). Germline-derived CDR1 and CDR2 are SGHDN and FVKESK. V was pared by 4 bases and J by 7 bases, with 8 bases between. The CDR3 runs to 13 residues. The CDR3 here is CASSLGQNSPLHF. In DNA, the CDR3 is TGTGCCAGCAGCCTCGGACAGAATTCACCCCTCCACTTT.

The rearrangement links TRBV14 to TRBJ2-1; 15 nucleotides align to TRBD2. In germline, CDR1 is SGHDN, CDR2 FVKESK. The CDR3 runs 19 residues. The V and J ends lost 1 base and 6 bases, in that order; junction bases with no gene match: 10. The CDR3 sequence: CASSQVLGLAGGRFNEQFF. The CDR3 region has the DNA TGTGCCAGCAGCCAAGTTTTGGGACTAGCGGGGGGAAGGTTCAATGAGCAGTTCTTC.

The chain joins TRBV13 to TRBJ2-7; D is unclear. V lost 4 bases and J 7 bases, leaving 8 bases between the germline ends. CDR3 size: 11 residues. Germline-derived CDR1 and CDR2 are PRHDT and FYEKMQ (reference sequence). The CDR3 is CASSSESEQYF. DNA for the CDR3: TGTGCCAGCAGCTCGGAGAGTGAGCAGTACTTC.

The CDR3 bases are TGTGCCAGCAGCTTAGAACTAGGAGTCGGGGAGCTGTTTTTT. Translating it yields CASSLELGVGELFF. The chain has TRBV7-2 and TRBJ2-2; weak D call: TRBD2 (5 bases). V gave up 1 base and J gave up 7 bases, with 10 bases separating them. Germline assignment: CDR1 SGHTA and CDR2 FQGNSA. There are 14 residues in the CDR3.